The clone carrying this TCR beta chain appeared a single time. Germline loops: CDR1 SGHAT, CDR2 FQDESV (reference sequence). V lost 5 bases and J 9 bases, leaving 11 bases between the germline ends. The CDR3 contains 12 residues. The data derive from a study of technical replicates of blood from several donors. Some clones are missing from TCRdb's copy, which holds only in-frame ones; the method was immunoSEQ multiplex PCR. Found here are around 50,000 clones, 85% to 95% of them singletons; the top ten hold about 0.2%. The chain carries TRBV11-1 and TRBJ2-1, with D unclear. The receptor was isolated from a human donor in good health. Source material: T cells isolated from PBMCs. CDR3 protein: CASSPSRGEQFF. CDR3 DNA: TGTGCCAGCAGCCCTTCCCGAGGTGAGCAGTTCTTC.